A single sample is the source of the 31 T cell receptor beta chains below, sequenced in a study of CD8+CD57+ T cells in acquired aplastic anemia. Researchers used genomic DNA as the template to profile TCR beta VDJ and CDR3. TCRdb used MiXCR to reprocess the reads, holding one entry per CDR3 protein. The repertoire holds over 150,000 distinct CDR3 sequences, approximately 48% seen once, with over 10% in the top ten. Sequencing involved patients with CD8+CD57+ cell expansion previously shown by flow cytometry. The sample taken for sequencing was sorted CD4+, CD8+, or CD8+CD57+ T cells (not recorded which) from PBMCs. These receptors were collected from a human donor with aplastic anemia.

This clonotype was seen at least ten times. The chain recombines TRBV5-4 with TRBJ1-2; TRBD1 agrees at 7 bases. The CDR3 extends over 14 amino acids. Germline lookup yields CDR1 SGHNT and CDR2 YYREEE (reference sequence). V lost 4 bases, J lost 5 bases, and 8 bases stayed unmatched. This chain's CDR3 is CASSTETGRYGYTF. For the CDR3, the DNA is TGTGCCAGCAGCACGGAGACAGGGAGGTATGGCTACACCTTC.

The rearrangement links TRBV4-2 to TRBJ2-1; 7 bases match TRBD2. CDR3 length equals 16 residues. The germline V gene encodes CDR1 LGHNA and CDR2 YNFKEQ. The V and J ends lost 4 bases and 2 bases, in that order; junction bases with no gene match: 8. CDR3 amino acids: CASSPRGEQPYNEQFF. The CDR3 DNA reads TGTGCCAGCAGCCCCCGGGGGGAGCAACCCTACAATGAGCAGTTCTTC.

This clonotype was found once. This chain uses TRBV4-2 with TRBJ2-7, with unresolved D. V gave up 0 bases and J gave up 2 bases, with 8 bases separating them. CDR1 is LGHNA, CDR2 YNFKEQ, per germline. This CDR3 contains 14 residues. CDR3 nucleotide sequence: TGTGCCAGCAGCCAAGATCGAATGACCTACGAGCAGTACTTC. Translated, it gives CASSQDRMTYEQYF.

The chain employs TRBV20-1 and TRBJ2-7; D is perhaps TRBD2 (5 bases). Germline lookup yields CDR1 DFQATT and CDR2 SNEGSKA (reference sequence). Between the trimmed V and J ends, which lost 0 bases and 3 bases, there was a span of 9 bases. The CDR3 totals 13 residues. The CDR3 loop reads CSARDPRDYEQYF. CDR3 DNA sequence: TGCAGTGCTAGAGATCCCCGGGACTACGAGCAGTACTTC.

The V call is TRBV20-1, the J call TRBJ1-1; possibly TRBD1 for D (5 bases). CDR1 DFQATT and CDR2 SNEGSKA come from the germline V gene (reference sequence). V was shortened by 0 bases and J by 8 bases, with 10 bases between the two germline ends. The CDR3 covers 12 residues. The CDR3 DNA reads TGCAGTGCTAGAGATGGGGGGAGGGAAGCTTTCTTT. It yields the protein CSARDGGREAFF.

A few counts support this clonotype. The genes are TRBV2 and TRBJ2-7; D is ambiguous. CDR3 size: 13 residues. The V end lost 3 bases, the J end lost 2 bases, and 8 bases lay between the germline ends. Germline CDR1 reads SNHLY; CDR2 reads FYNNEI. The CDR3 here is CASSETVTYEQYF. CDR3 in DNA: TGTGCCAGCAGTGAGACGGTCACCTACGAGCAGTACTTC.

The genes are TRBV19 and TRBJ2-3; possibly TRBD1 for D (6 bases). This CDR3 contains 13 residues. V was shortened by 11 bases and J by 3 bases, with 15 bases between the two germline ends. Germline values: CDR1 LNHDA, CDR2 SQIVND (reference sequence). The CDR3, as DNA: TGTGCCGGACGGACAGAAGGAACAGATACGCAGTATTTT. Translation: CAGRTEGTDTQYF.

This clonotype has ten or more counts. The rearrangement links TRBV19 to TRBJ1-1; no firm D call. CDR3 length: 13 residues. Looked up from germline, CDR1 is LNHDA and CDR2 is SQIVND (reference sequence). The V end lost 0 bases, the J end lost 5 bases, and 7 bases lay between the germline ends. CDR3 nucleotide sequence: TGTGCCAGTAGTATAGACGGGAGGACTGAAGCTTTCTTT. This gives the protein CASSIDGRTEAFF.

This clonotype was picked up one time. The V and J genes are TRBV12-3 or TRBV12-4 and TRBJ1-1; no clear D gene. The CDR3 contains 13 residues. Trimming cost V 6 bases and J 4 bases, with 12 bases left between them. Written as DNA, the CDR3 is TGTGCCAGCAGCAAGGGCCGGGGCACTGAAGCTTTCTTT. Translation gives CASSKGRGTEAFF.

V usage is TRBV11-2 and J usage is TRBJ2-3; D is unresolved. Germline-derived CDR1 and CDR2 are SGHAT and FQNNGV. The CDR3 has 14 residues. V was shortened by 5 bases and J by 2 bases, with 11 bases between the two germline ends. The CDR3: CASSPRPPTDTQYF. The CDR3 DNA follows: TGTGCCAGCAGCCCCCGTCCCCCCACAGATACGCAGTATTTT.

As concerns this clonotype: At one end, the junction sequence differs from germline, possibly due to a read error. The chain joins TRBV10-3 to TRBJ2-3; the D is unclear. There are 15 residues in the CDR3. Germline assignment: CDR1 ENHRY and CDR2 SYGVKD. CDR3 sequence: CASSDTLTATDTQYF. DNA of the CDR3: TGTGCCAGCAGTGATACGCTTACGGCCACAGATACGCAGTATTTT.

The count of this clonotype is one. V is TRBV2 and J is TRBJ1-2; maybe TRBD1 (6 bases). V was cut by 5 bases and J by 7 bases, with 17 bases left in between. From germline, CDR1 is SNHLY and CDR2 FYNNEI. This CDR3 comprises 14 residues. CDR3 nucleotides: TGTGCCAGCAGTTTCTCTATGCTGGGGGCTGGCTACACCTTC. It codes for CASSFSMLGAGYTF. Combining the CDR3 with reference TRBV2 and TRBJ1-2 gives the whole variable domain EPEVTQTPSHQVTQMGQEVILRCVPISNHLYFYWYRQILGQKVEFLVSFYNNEISEKSEIFDDQFSVERPDGSNFTLKIRSTKLEDSAMYFCASSFSMLGAGYTFGSGTRLTVV.

Only one count was recorded for this clonotype. The chain combines TRBV24-1 with TRBJ2-1; D perhaps matches TRBD2 (7 bases). Germline lookup yields CDR1 KGHDR and CDR2 SFDVKD. This CDR3 region has 14 residues. The germline V and J ends were trimmed by 5 bases and 4 bases, with 11 bases remaining between them. The chain's CDR3 is CATSGGGQYNEQFF. CDR3 in DNA: TGTGCCACCAGTGGCGGGGGCCAATACAATGAGCAGTTCTTC.

V usage is TRBV19 and J usage is TRBJ1-1; 9 bases agree with TRBD1. The CDR3 length is 15 residues. Germline CDR1 reads LNHDA; CDR2 reads SQIVND (reference sequence). The V gene end was trimmed by 6 bases and the J gene end by 4 bases; junction bases not matched to a gene: 9. CDR3 residues: CASRNPGTGTTEAFF. The CDR3 DNA reads as TGTGCCAGTAGGAACCCCGGGACAGGGACCACTGAAGCTTTCTTT.

This clonotype was seen ten or more times. The V gene is TRBV5-1, the J gene TRBJ2-3, with D possibly being TRBD1 or TRBD2 (5 bases each). The germline V gene has CDR1 SGHRS and CDR2 YFSETQ. V was clipped by 7 bases and J by 5 bases, with 11 bases between them. The CDR3 spans 12 residues. CDR3 loop: CASQEGRDTQYF. The CDR3, as DNA: TGCGCCAGCCAAGAGGGGCGAGATACGCAGTATTTT. Complete variable domain (other parts from reference TRBV5-1 and TRBJ2-3): KAGVTQTPRYLIKTRGQQVTLSCSPISGHRSVSWYQQTPGQGLQFLFEYFSETQRNKGNFPGRFSGRQFSNSRSEMNVSTLELGDSALYLCASQEGRDTQYFGPGTRLTVL.

The count of this clonotype is one. The rearrangement links TRBV5-1 to TRBJ2-3, with D perhaps TRBD2 (6 bases). There are 17 residues in the CDR3. CDR1 is SGHRS and CDR2 is YFSETQ in the germline V gene. Trimming removed 8 bases from V and 0 bases from J, with 22 bases in between. Written as DNA, the CDR3 is TGCGCCAGTCGACGGTTTGGGACTTTTACGAGCACAGATACGCAGTATTTT. This translates into CASRRFGTFTSTDTQYF.

This clonotype came up many times. The rearrangement links TRBV9 to TRBJ2-2, with a weak D call TRBD1 (6 bases). Trimming left V 3 bases short and J 4 bases short, with 16 bases between. The CDR3 consists of 16 residues. Germline V gene data show CDR1 as SGDLS and CDR2 as YYNGEE. CDR3 DNA: TGTGCCAGCAGCGCCAATACAGGGTTCGGCACCGGGGAGCTGTTTTTT. Protein sequence: CASSANTGFGTGELFF.

The genes are TRBV20-1 and TRBJ2-7, with D perhaps matching TRBD1 or TRBD2 (5 bases each). The CDR3 covers 13 residues. Trimming removed 6 bases at V and 2 bases at J, with 14 bases between. The germline gives CDR1 DFQATT, CDR2 SNEGSKA (reference sequence). The CDR3 protein is CSAGTELTYEQYF. CDR3 bases: TGCAGTGCGGGGACCGAACTAACCTACGAGCAGTACTTC.

This clonotype was seen at least ten times. The rearrangement uses TRBV10-3 and TRBJ2-1, with D perhaps TRBD1 (6 bases). The CDR3 contains 14 residues. The V and J ends lost 2 bases and 11 bases respectively, with 16 bases between them. The germline V gene encodes CDR1 ENHRY and CDR2 SYGVKD. The CDR3 reads CAISEIGDTSKQFF. CDR3 coding DNA: TGTGCCATCAGTGAGATAGGGGACACCTCCAAGCAGTTCTTC.

The count of this clonotype is one. A read error is likely, as this CDR3 ends without the conserved phenylalanine or tryptophan. This sequence joins TRBV10-3 and TRBJ2-7; D gene ambiguous. There are 15 residues in the CDR3. Germline V gene lookup returns CDR1 ENHRY and CDR2 SYGVKD. V was trimmed by 0 bases and J by 5 bases, leaving 14 bases between them. CDR3 DNA sequence: TGTGCCATCAGTGAGTCGCTGACCCCTAAGGACGAGCAGTACATC. It codes for CAISESLTPKDEQYI.

The chain is built from TRBV24-1 and TRBJ2-3; 10 bases match TRBD1. Germline V gene lookup returns CDR1 KGHDR and CDR2 SFDVKD. Trimming at V came to 3 bases and at J to 4 bases, leaving 12 bases not matched to a gene. The CDR3 has 18 amino acids. Here the CDR3 reads CATSDPYPTGGGADTQYF. The CDR3 DNA is TGTGCCACCAGTGATCCCTACCCGACAGGGGGCGGGGCAGATACGCAGTATTTT.

The rearrangement uses TRBV9 and TRBJ2-7; 10 nucleotides align to TRBD2. Trimming cost V 3 bases and J 4 bases; bases outside gene matches: 13. Germline V gene data show CDR1 as SGDLS and CDR2 as YYNGEE. CDR3 length: 17 residues. Written as DNA, the CDR3 is TGTGCCAGCAGCGCTCAGCGGGAGGGCCTTTCTTTATACGAGCAGTACTTC. It is translated as CASSAQREGLSLYEQYF.

This clonotype came up once. The CDR3 sequence: CSVVGQGVGNYGYTF. The DNA for the CDR3 is TGCAGCGTTGTAGGGCAGGGGGTCGGAAACTATGGCTACACCTTC. The rearrangement links TRBV29-1 to TRBJ1-2; 7 nucleotides align to TRBD1. This CDR3 region has 15 residues. CDR1 and CDR2 from the germline V gene are SQVTM and ANQGSEA. Unmatched junction bases numbered 10, after V lost 4 bases and J lost 2 bases.

V is TRBV6-1 and J is TRBJ1-5; D perhaps matches TRBD1 (5 bases). The CDR3 covers 16 residues. The V end was cut by 5 bases, the J end by 7 bases, with 21 bases between. Germline-derived CDR1 and CDR2 are MNHNS and SASEGT. This chain's CDR3 is CASSRTGARQAQPQHF. Here the CDR3 DNA reads TGTGCCAGCAGTCGAACCGGGGCGAGGCAGGCGCAGCCCCAGCATTTT.

This clonotype was counted between two and nine times. This chain links TRBV7-3 with TRBJ2-3; weak D call: TRBD2 (6 bases). V was pared by 2 bases and J by 1 base, with 13 bases between. CDR1 and CDR2 (germline): SGHTA, FQGTGA. The CDR3 is 16 amino acids. The CDR3 DNA is TGTGCCAGCAGCTTATGGGCGGGGCAGGGCACAGATACGCAGTATTTT. This encodes CASSLWAGQGTDTQYF.

This clonotype was recorded at least ten times. The V gene is TRBV7-9, the J gene TRBJ1-6; perhaps TRBD1 as D (5 bases). V dropped 7 bases and J dropped 5 bases, with 12 bases sitting between them. The CDR3 is made up of 14 amino acids. The germline CDR1 and CDR2 sequences are SEHNR and FQNEAQ (reference sequence). This chain's CDR3 is CASNSGGDNSPLHF. In DNA form, the CDR3 reads TGTGCCAGCAACTCGGGGGGGGATAATTCACCCCTCCACTTT.

Ten or more counts support this clonotype. This rearrangement joins TRBV29-1 to TRBJ2-2; 9 nucleotides align to TRBD1. The CDR3 covers 14 residues. Germline V CDR1 and CDR2: SQVTM, ANQGSEA. The V gene end was trimmed by 7 bases and the J gene end by 3 bases; junction bases not matched to a gene: 6. The CDR3 region has the DNA TGCAGCGCCAACAGGGGGCGCGACACCGGGGAGCTGTTTTTT. Its translation: CSANRGRDTGELFF.

This clonotype was recorded many times. This chain connects TRBV4-1 to TRBJ1-3, with D tentatively TRBD1 (6 bases). The CDR3 has 14 residues. V was trimmed by 9 bases and J by 0 bases, leaving 12 bases between them. CDR1 and CDR2 from the germline V gene are MGHRA and YSYEKL. The CDR3 spells CARRGGDSGNTIYF. In DNA, the CDR3 is TGCGCCAGAAGGGGGGGAGACTCTGGAAACACCATATATTTT.

V is TRBV24-1 and J is TRBJ1-2; D might be TRBD1 (5 bases). The V gene's germline CDR1 is KGHDR and CDR2 SFDVKD. The CDR3 spans 14 residues. V was cut by 2 bases and J by 1 base, with 7 bases left in between. The CDR3 DNA reads as TGTGCCACCAGTGATTCCGACAGTAACTATGGCTACACCTTC. Amino acids: CATSDSDSNYGYTF.

J is TRBJ1-1 and V is TRBV20-1; tentative D call: TRBD1 (5 bases). Trimming shortened V by 6 bases and J by 1 base, and 18 bases separated the two germline ends. Germline loops: CDR1 DFQATT, CDR2 SNEGSKA (reference sequence). CDR3 length equals 15 residues. The CDR3 protein is CSAIRGIRRNTEAFF. The DNA for the CDR3 is TGCAGTGCGATTCGGGGCATACGTAGGAACACTGAAGCTTTCTTT.

This clonotype turned up a few times. The DNA for the CDR3 is TGTGCCATCAGTGACAGGGGCTATGGCTACACCTTC. Translating gives CAISDRGYGYTF. The V gene is TRBV10-3, the J gene TRBJ1-2, with TRBD1 as a possible D gene (6 bases). The V gene lost 3 bases and the J gene lost 4 bases, with 6 bases spanning the gap. This CDR3 comprises 12 residues. The germline V gene has CDR1 ENHRY and CDR2 SYGVKD.